Below, 25 T cell receptor beta chains from the same sample are listed, as sequenced in a study of cytomegalovirus exposure and HLA in healthy donors. 13 Jbeta primers and 60 Vbeta primers were used for the PCR. Produced via immunoSEQ multiplex PCR; TCRdb's table is partial and in-frame only. The sample lists fewer than 70,000 clones; about 86% were seen once. Sequencing was performed on PBMCs. The receptors originated from a man in his forties in good health and CMV-seronegative.

The CDR3 sequence: CASTNRLAIYNEQFF. CDR3 in DNA: TGTGCCAGCACCAACCGACTAGCGATATACAATGAGCAGTTCTTC. The genes are TRBV7-2 and TRBJ2-1; 8 nucleotides align to TRBD2. The CDR3 runs 15 residues. V was clipped by 7 bases and J by 4 bases; unmatched bases: 9. The germline V gene has CDR1 SGHTA and CDR2 FQGNSA.

In DNA, the CDR3 is TGTGCCAGCAGCTTCGCGGATTCCTACGAGCAGTACTTC. Its protein product is CASSFADSYEQYF. The V gene is TRBV11-3, the J gene TRBJ2-7; no clear D. The CDR3 loop spans 13 amino acids. V lost 3 bases to trimming and J lost 1 base, with 7 bases between them. Germline lookup yields CDR1 SGHNT and CDR2 YENEEA.

The chain couples TRBV7-8 to TRBJ2-2; 7 bases map to TRBD1. Losses at the gene ends were 5 bases for V and 3 bases for J; bases not matched to a gene: 9. From germline, CDR1 is SGHVS and CDR2 FQNEAQ. There are 16 residues in the CDR3. This CDR3 reads CASSPNGQGDTGELFF. For the CDR3, the DNA is TGTGCCAGCAGCCCTAACGGCCAGGGGGACACCGGGGAGCTGTTTTTT.

The genes are TRBV7-8 and TRBJ2-1; 7 positions agree with TRBD1. The CDR3 length is 17 residues. Germline V CDR1 and CDR2: SGHVS, FQNEAQ. V lost 5 bases and J lost 2; bases outside the gene matches: 12. For the CDR3, the DNA is TGTGCCAGCAGCCTTGAACTCCGGGACAGTGCCTACAATGAGCAGTTCTTC. Its protein product is CASSLELRDSAYNEQFF.

This CDR3 is CASSTGGDYGYTF. Here the CDR3 DNA reads TGCGCCAGCAGCACAGGGGGTGACTATGGCTACACCTTC. The V and J genes are TRBV5-1 and TRBJ1-2, with 8 bases aligning to TRBD1. Trimming took 4 bases from V and 3 from J; bases not matched to a gene: 2. The CDR3 totals 13 residues. CDR1 is SGHRS, CDR2 YFSETQ, per germline.

This clone occurred once. The V and J genes are TRBV5-4 and TRBJ2-1; 13 positions match TRBD2. The CDR3 extends over 16 amino acids. The germline V gene has CDR1 SGHNT and CDR2 YYREEE (reference sequence). J was trimmed by 7 bases and V by 4 bases; bases with no gene match: 8. The CDR3 loop reads CASSTQTSGGRNEQFF. The CDR3 DNA is TGTGCCAGCAGCACCCAGACTAGCGGGGGGAGGAATGAGCAGTTCTTC.

The chain uses TRBV11-2 and TRBJ2-7; 7 nucleotides line up with TRBD1. Unmatched junction bases numbered 14, after V lost 5 bases and J lost 1 base. The CDR3 covers 17 residues. CDR1 and CDR2 (germline): SGHAT, FQNNGV. CDR3 amino acids: CASSIYFDRDRSYEQYF. The CDR3 bases are TGTGCCAGCAGCATATATTTTGACCGGGACAGATCCTACGAGCAGTACTTC.

CDR3 coding DNA: TGTGCCAGCAGTCTGGACAGGGGAAAAAGTTATGGCTACACCTTC. The encoded protein is CASSLDRGKSYGYTF. J is TRBJ1-2 and V is TRBV6-6, with 9 positions matching TRBD1. CDR1 MNHNY and CDR2 SVGAGI come from the germline V gene (reference sequence). Germline trimming cut 5 bases from V and 5 bases from J; bases unmatched to any gene: 9. The CDR3 has 15 amino acids.

The chain uses TRBV6-1 and TRBJ1-4; possibly TRBD1 for D (5 bases). CDR1 and CDR2 from the germline V gene are MNHNS and SASEGT. The length of the CDR3 is 14 residues. The germline V and J ends were trimmed by 9 bases and 8 bases, with 19 bases remaining between them. The CDR3 reads CASSTGTSVEKLFF. The CDR3 DNA follows: TGTGCCAGTAGTACCGGGACTTCGGTGGAAAAACTGTTTTTT.

The V and J genes are TRBV5-1 and TRBJ2-7; the match to TRBD1 covers 9 bases. The CDR3 is 15 residues long. V trimming: 0 bases; J trimming: 2 bases; junction bases outside the gene matches: 3. Germline-derived CDR1 and CDR2 are SGHRS and YFSETQ. Here the CDR3 DNA reads TGCGCCAGCAGCTTGGGAGGGACAGGGACCTACGAGCAGTACTTC. Translating gives CASSLGGTGTYEQYF.

This rearrangement joins TRBV15 to TRBJ2-6; 9 bases are shared with TRBD1. The CDR3 totals 20 residues. From germline, CDR1 is LNHNV and CDR2 YYDKDF (reference sequence). The trim removed 1 base at V and 6 bases at J, leaving 16 bases unmatched. CDR3: CATSRAPSDRGHATANVLTF. CDR3 coding DNA: TGTGCCACCAGCAGAGCCCCCTCGGACAGGGGCCACGCAACGGCCAACGTCCTGACTTTC.

The chain combines TRBV9 with TRBJ1-2, with TRBD1 identical over 8 bases. Losses at the gene ends were 3 bases for V and 2 bases for J; bases not matched to a gene: 0. The CDR3 consists of 13 residues. Germline CDR1 and CDR2: SGDLS and YYNGEE. The CDR3 sequence: CASSGTGNYGYTF. The CDR3 bases are TGTGCCAGCAGCGGGACAGGGAACTATGGCTACACCTTC.

This clone turned up a few times. J is TRBJ2-7 and V is TRBV6-1; D remains ambiguous. V gave up 1 base and J gave up 4 bases, with 8 bases separating them. Germline V CDR1 and CDR2: MNHNS, SASEGT. This CDR3 is built from 13 residues. The CDR3 sequence: CASSEGVAYEQYV. CDR3 DNA sequence: TGTGCCAGCAGTGAAGGGGTAGCTTACGAGCAGTACGTC.

The sample holds one count of this clone. The V gene is TRBV7-8, the J gene TRBJ2-7; D gene unclear. V lost 5 bases and J lost 6, with 20 bases in between. The CDR3 extends over 15 amino acids. Germline V gene lookup returns CDR1 SGHVS and CDR2 FQNEAQ. This CDR3 is CASSLSREETTEQYF. The CDR3 DNA follows: TGTGCCAGCAGCCTTTCCCGTGAAGAAACTACCGAGCAGTACTTC.

This clone was picked up a small number of times. This rearrangement joins TRBV7-9 to TRBJ2-3; 7 bases line up with TRBD2. CDR1 is SEHNR and CDR2 is FQNEAQ in the germline V gene (reference sequence). This CDR3 comprises 14 residues. In DNA, the CDR3 is TGTGCTACCAGCGGGGAGAGGCTAACAGATACGCAGTATTTT. Protein product: CATSGERLTDTQYF.

The chain employs TRBV19 and TRBJ1-6; 8 bases match TRBD1. Germline CDR1 LNHDA, CDR2 SQIVND (reference sequence). Losses at the gene ends were 11 bases for V and 10 bases for J; bases not matched to a gene: 10. This CDR3 has 13 amino acids. CDR3 residues: CASKGDRTSPLHF. CDR3 DNA: TGTGCCTCAAAAGGGGACAGGACCTCACCCCTCCACTTT.

The chain employs TRBV5-1 and TRBJ1-1; no clear D. This CDR3 contains 15 residues. Trimming stripped 2 bases from V and 3 bases from J, with 14 bases between. Germline assignment: CDR1 SGHRS and CDR2 YFSETQ. CDR3 DNA sequence: TGCGCCAGCAGCTTCGACGTGCGGGGTGACACTGAAGCTTTCTTT. Its translation: CASSFDVRGDTEAFF.

The V call is TRBV5-1, the J call TRBJ1-2, with 7 bases matching TRBD1. Germline values: CDR1 SGHRS, CDR2 YFSETQ. Trimming took 4 bases from V and 8 from J; bases not matched to a gene: 5. The CDR3 totals 12 residues. CDR3 residues: CASSDGQAGYTF. The CDR3 region has the DNA TGCGCCAGCAGCGACGGACAGGCGGGCTACACCTTC.

The V call is TRBV15, the J call TRBJ2-4, with D perhaps TRBD1 (6 bases). CDR3 length: 16 amino acids. The germline V and J ends were trimmed by 1 base and 9 bases, with 19 bases remaining between them. CDR1 and CDR2 from the germline V gene are LNHNV and YYDKDF (reference sequence). The CDR3 reads CATSRGGTGLGGIQYF. The CDR3 nucleotides read TGTGCCACCAGCAGAGGTGGGACGGGGCTAGGGGGCATTCAGTACTTC.

J is TRBJ2-7 and V is TRBV10-3, with D tentatively TRBD2 (8 bases). Germline CDR1 reads ENHRY; CDR2 reads SYGVKD. The V end was cut by 10 bases, the J end by 3 bases, with 16 bases between. The CDR3 length is 13 residues. DNA for the CDR3: TGTGCCACCCGGGGGGGGGACAGCTACGAGCAGTACGTC. This codes for CATRGGDSYEQYV.

Here the CDR3 reads CASSPFGGHYEQYF. The CDR3 coding sequence is TGTGCCAGCAGCCCCTTTGGTGGCCACTACGAGCAGTACTTC. This rearrangement joins TRBV11-3 to TRBJ2-7; no reliable D call. This CDR3 spans 14 amino acids. Germline CDR1 and CDR2: SGHNT and YENEEA. The germline V and J ends were trimmed by 5 bases and 3 bases, with 14 bases remaining between them.

V gene TRBV7-8 combines with J gene TRBJ2-3; D remains ambiguous. Trimming shortened V by 1 base and J by 1 base, and 6 bases separated the two germline ends. The CDR3 totals 14 residues. From germline, CDR1 is SGHVS and CDR2 FQNEAQ. CDR3 bases: TGTGCCAGCAGCTTAGGGCTAGGCACAGATACGCAGTATTTT. Encoded protein: CASSLGLGTDTQYF.

The rearrangement links TRBV7-6 to TRBJ2-5, with no clear D. The V end lost 2 bases, the J end lost 0 bases, and 16 bases lay between the germline ends. The CDR3 covers 17 residues. The germline V gene has CDR1 SGHVS and CDR2 FNYEAQ. CDR3: CASSLSLRSQNQETQYF. CDR3 nucleotides: TGTGCCAGCAGCTTATCCCTTAGGTCACAGAACCAAGAGACCCAGTACTTC.

The chain couples TRBV28 to TRBJ1-2; no firm D call. Germline V gene lookup returns CDR1 MDHEN and CDR2 SYDVKM. The CDR3 has 13 residues. V lost 5 bases, J lost 5 bases, and 12 bases lay in between. The CDR3 protein is CASSLTDTYGYTF. CDR3 DNA sequence: TGTGCCAGCAGTCTTACAGATACTTATGGCTACACCTTC.

The chain couples TRBV9 to TRBJ1-2, with D maybe TRBD1 (6 bases). Deletions cut 2 bases from V and 8 bases from J, with 13 bases between. CDR1 and CDR2 (germline): SGDLS, YYNGEE. CDR3 size: 13 residues. The CDR3 reads CASSVEWGGGYTF. The CDR3 nucleotides read TGTGCCAGCAGCGTCGAATGGGGGGGCGGCTACACCTTC.